A selection of T cell receptor beta chains follows, all from one sample in a study of low-dose radiotherapy and immunotherapy resistance in tumors. TCRdb reprocessed the reads via MiXCR and lists one record per CDR3 protein. The table has tens of thousands of distinct CDR3 sequences, 15% to 20% seen once; the top ten hold 2.5% to 3.5%. Sequences were derived from PBMCs, sampled before treatment. The receptors come from a male donor with prostate cancer. Each CDR3 is given with its conserved first and last residue. The D gene is left open where the match is weak. Part of the rows lack a size; the others show once, few, many or a class for expanded clones.

j_call clone_size d_call v_call cdr3_aa cdr3_nt
TRBJ1-2 many NA TRBV6-1 CASSESQRYGYTF TGTGCCAGCAGTGAAAGTCAGAGATATGGCTACACCTTC
TRBJ2-5 many TRBD2 TRBV20-1 CSASEASGGTLQETQYF TGCAGTGCTAGCGAGGCTAGCGGGGGGACCCTCCAAGAGACCCAGTACTTC
TRBJ2-2 many TRBD1 TRBV11-3 CASSPRTGNTGELFF TGTGCCAGCAGCCCAAGGACAGGGAACACCGGGGAGCTGTTTTTT
TRBJ2-7 many NA TRBV7-9 CASSPGDFSSYEQYF TGTGCCAGCAGCCCGGGGGATTTTAGCTCCTACGAGCAGTACTTC
TRBJ2-2 many TRBD1 TRBV12-3/TRBV12-4 CASSRQGAGNTGELFF TGTGCCAGCAGTCGACAGGGGGCGGGGAACACCGGGGAGCTGTTTTTT
TRBJ2-5 many TRBD2 TRBV5-8 CASSLGLHEETQYF TGTGCCAGCAGCCTGGGACTACATGAAGAGACCCAGTACTTC
TRBJ2-5 many NA TRBV7-9 CASSFPGPETQYF TGTGCCAGCAGCTTTCCGGGGCCGGAGACCCAGTACTTC
TRBJ1-4 many TRBD1 TRBV29-1 CSAVRGNEKLFF TGCAGCGCAGTCAGGGGGAACGAAAAACTGTTTTTT
TRBJ2-5 NA NA TRBV11-2 CASSPLVGQESQYF TGTGCCAGCAGCCCCCTAGTTGGACAAGAGTCCCAGTACTTC
TRBJ2-7 many NA TRBV4-1 CASSHPWDGRTYEQYF TGCGCCAGCAGCCACCCCTGGGACGGCCGAACCTACGAGCAGTACTTC
TRBJ2-3 few NA TRBV5-4 CASSLLGTDTQYF TGTGCCAGCAGCTTGTTGGGCACAGATACGCAGTATTTT
TRBJ2-2 many NA TRBV7-3 CASSPQGSGELFF TGTGCCAGCAGCCCACAGGGTTCCGGGGAGCTGTTTTTT
TRBJ2-2 many TRBD2 TRBV7-3 CASSLNGLASGELFF TGTGCCAGCAGCTTAAACGGACTAGCGTCCGGGGAGCTGTTTTTT
TRBJ2-1 many TRBD1 TRBV5-6 CASSEDRRSHNEQFF TGTGCCAGCAGTGAGGACAGGAGGTCTCACAATGAGCAGTTCTTC
TRBJ1-5 NA TRBD1 TRBV12-3/TRBV12-4 CASSLGGTGIQPQHF TGTGCCAGCAGTTTAGGGGGGACAGGGATTCAGCCCCAGCATTTT
TRBJ2-5 many NA TRBV27 CASSLRVGETQYF TGTGCCAGCAGTCTCAGGGTGGGGGAGACCCAGTACTTC
TRBJ1-6 few NA TRBV5-1 CASKVEGNNSPLHF TGCGCCAGCAAGGTAGAAGGGAATAATTCACCCCTCCACTTT
TRBJ2-2 many NA TRBV19 CASSKSSGTGELFF TGTGCCAGTAGTAAGTCCTCGGGCACCGGGGAGCTGTTTTTT
TRBJ2-1 many TRBD2 TRBV6-5 CASSRGPHGGGNEQFF TGTGCCAGCAGCCGCGGCCCACACGGGGGGGGGAATGAGCAGTTCTTC
TRBJ2-3 many TRBD2 TRBV24-1 CATSAAGGRGDTQYF TGTGCCACCAGTGCGGCGGGGGGGCGCGGAGATACGCAGTATTTT
TRBJ1-5 many NA TRBV19 CASSPTVSGNQPQHF TGTGCCAGTAGCCCGACAGTGTCGGGCAATCAGCCCCAGCATTTT
TRBJ1-5 many NA TRBV30 CAWSGPTGDNQPQHF TGTGCCTGGAGTGGCCCCACCGGAGACAATCAGCCCCAGCATTTT
TRBJ2-5 many TRBD2 TRBV27 CASSPGTSGARPKETQYF TGTGCCAGCAGTCCCGGGACTAGCGGGGCCCGACCAAAAGAGACCCAGTACTTC
TRBJ2-4 many NA TRBV5-4 CASSSQMGPQGIQYF TGTGCCAGCAGCTCTCAAATGGGCCCCCAGGGCATTCAGTACTTC
TRBJ2-7 many NA TRBV29-1 CSATPGNIYEQYF TGCAGCGCCACGCCGGGAAATATCTACGAGCAGTACTTC
TRBJ1-2 many NA TRBV4-1 CASSQELAQSYGYTF TGCGCCAGCAGCCAAGAGTTAGCCCAGTCCTATGGCTACACCTTC
TRBJ2-3 many NA TRBV3-1 CASSQDWTGQDTQYF TGTGCCAGCAGCCAAGATTGGACCGGGCAAGATACGCAGTATTTT
TRBJ2-7 many TRBD1 TRBV5-1 CASSSTGGWGLEQYF TGCGCCAGCAGCTCCACAGGGGGCTGGGGGCTCGAGCAGTACTTC
TRBJ2-5 many TRBD2 TRBV7-7 CASSGAGGLETQYF TGTGCCAGCAGCGGAGCGGGGGGCTTGGAGACCCAGTACTTC
TRBJ1-3 many TRBD1 TRBV29-1 CSVEENRGRGSGNTIYF TGCAGCGTTGAAGAAAACAGGGGAAGGGGCTCTGGAAACACCATATATTTT
TRBJ2-3 many NA TRBV2 CASSDGRVTDTQYF TGTGCCAGCAGTGATGGTCGGGTCACAGATACGCAGTATTTT
TRBJ2-7 many TRBD1 TRBV29-1 CSVGRDRGTYEQYF TGCAGCGTGGGCCGGGACAGGGGAACCTACGAGCAGTACTTC
TRBJ2-1 NA TRBD2 TRBV5-1 CASSSWTSGGSGEQFF TGCGCCAGCAGTTCCTGGACTAGCGGGGGTTCGGGGGAGCAGTTCTTC
TRBJ2-5 many NA TRBV7-2 CASSFRGASRETQYF TGTGCCAGCAGCTTCCGTGGAGCCTCGCGGGAGACCCAGTACTTC